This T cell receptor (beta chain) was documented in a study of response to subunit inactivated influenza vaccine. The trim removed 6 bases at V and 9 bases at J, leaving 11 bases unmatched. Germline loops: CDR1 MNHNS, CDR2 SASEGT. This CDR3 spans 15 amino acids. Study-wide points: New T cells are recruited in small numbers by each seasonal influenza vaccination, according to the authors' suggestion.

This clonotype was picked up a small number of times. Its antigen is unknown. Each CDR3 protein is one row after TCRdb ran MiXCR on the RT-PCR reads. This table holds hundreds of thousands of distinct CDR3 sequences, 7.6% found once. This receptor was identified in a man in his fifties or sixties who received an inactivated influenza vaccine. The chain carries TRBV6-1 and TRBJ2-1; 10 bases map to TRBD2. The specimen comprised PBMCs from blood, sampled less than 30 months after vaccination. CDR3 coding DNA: TGTGCCAGCAGAAGCCGCGCTAGCGGGAGCGGTGAGCAGTTCTTC. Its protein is CASRSRASGSGEQFF.